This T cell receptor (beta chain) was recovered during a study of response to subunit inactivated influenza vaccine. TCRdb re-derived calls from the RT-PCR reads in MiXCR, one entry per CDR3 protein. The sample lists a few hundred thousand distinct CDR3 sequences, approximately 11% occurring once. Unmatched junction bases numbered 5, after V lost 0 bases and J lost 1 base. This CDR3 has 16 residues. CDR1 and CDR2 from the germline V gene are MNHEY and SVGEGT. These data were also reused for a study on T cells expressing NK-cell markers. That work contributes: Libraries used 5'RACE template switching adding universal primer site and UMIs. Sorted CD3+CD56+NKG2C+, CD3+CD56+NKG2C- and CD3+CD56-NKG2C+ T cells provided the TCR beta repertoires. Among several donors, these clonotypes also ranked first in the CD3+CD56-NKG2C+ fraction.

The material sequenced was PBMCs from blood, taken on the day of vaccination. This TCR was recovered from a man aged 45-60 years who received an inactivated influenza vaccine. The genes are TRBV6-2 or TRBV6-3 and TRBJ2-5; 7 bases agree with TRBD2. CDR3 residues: CASSYSAGRVQETQYF. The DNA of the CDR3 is TGTGCCAGCAGTTACTCTGCAGGGAGGGTCCAAGAGACCCAGTACTTC.